The 26 T cell receptor beta chains below were found in one sample sequenced in a study of vaccination and CD4 T cells after COVID-19. Sequencing of cultured CD4+ T cell DNA used the Oncomine TCR Beta short-read assay. TCRdb recomputed calls from the PCR reads with MiXCR, one row per CDR3 protein. The sample contains under 7,000 distinct CDR3 sequences, 18% of which appear only once. The treatment is: approximately 10-day PBMC culture with coronavirus spike peptide pools or control peptides (ViraFEST assay). Antigens for these TCRs are unknown. Sequencing used CD4+ T cells from blood, cultured in vitro. The receptors were sampled from a human donor who had recovered from COVID-19.

The chain couples TRBV19 to TRBJ1-3; TRBD1 matches at 11 bases. This CDR3 is 16 amino acids long. V shed 5 bases, J shed 4 bases, and the junction held 7 bases outside the gene matches. The V gene's germline CDR1 is LNHDA and CDR2 SQIVND (reference sequence). The CDR3 bases are TGTGCCAGTAGTGCCGGACAGGGGGCATTAGGAAACACCATATATTTT. This sequence encodes CASSAGQGALGNTIYF.

Judged by abundance, this clonotype is large. The chain has TRBV20-1 and TRBJ1-1; a weak D match, TRBD1 (5 bases). Germline V CDR1 and CDR2: DFQATT, SNEGSKA (reference sequence). This CDR3 has 16 amino acids. V was trimmed by 1 base and J by 3 bases, leaving 18 bases between them. CDR3 bases: TGCAGTGCTAGAGGCCCGGAGAGGGGAACCTACACTGAAGCTTTCTTT. Translation gives CSARGPERGTYTEAFF.

This clonotype qualifies as medium-sized (0.01 to 0.1%). This chain links TRBV27 with TRBJ1-1; D is unclear. The germline CDR1 and CDR2 sequences are MNHEY and SMNVEV (reference sequence). The CDR3 spans 14 residues. V lost 6 bases and J lost 2, with 13 bases in between. Here the CDR3 reads CASSPGRLNTEAFF. In DNA, the CDR3 is TGTGCCAGCAGCCCCGGACGGCTAAACACTGAAGCTTTCTTT.

This clonotype is categorized as medium-sized. The genes are TRBV6-5 and TRBJ2-7; no clear D gene. The germline CDR1 and CDR2 sequences are MNHEY and SVGAGI. V lost 0 bases, J lost 2 bases, and 5 bases lay in between. This CDR3 region has 13 residues. The CDR3 DNA sequence: TGTGCCAGCAGTTACTCCTATACCTACGAGCAGTACTTC. Amino acid sequence: CASSYSYTYEQYF.

Judged by abundance, this clonotype is medium-sized. This chain joins TRBV25-1 and TRBJ1-1, with 8 nucleotides matching TRBD1. V dropped 5 bases and J dropped 1; count of bases not matched to a gene: 3. CDR1 is MGHDK and CDR2 is SYGVNS in the germline V gene. This CDR3 has 14 residues. This CDR3 is CASSRGQGNTEAFF. The DNA for the CDR3 is TGTGCCAGCAGTCGCGGACAGGGGAACACTGAAGCTTTCTTT.

V and J are TRBV7-9 and TRBJ1-2; weak D call: TRBD1 (6 bases). The CDR3 is 18 amino acids. The germline V gene encodes CDR1 SEHNR and CDR2 FQNEAQ (reference sequence). V gave up 1 base and J gave up 4 bases, with 22 bases separating them. In DNA form, the CDR3 reads TGTGCCAGCAGCTTAGTCATGGGAGGCGGGGGCCGAGGCTATGGCTACACCTTC. Translated, it gives CASSLVMGGGGRGYGYTF.

The chain recombines TRBV20-1 with TRBJ2-2; 7 bases align to TRBD1. Trimming took 2 bases from V and 5 from J; bases not matched to a gene: 8. This CDR3 spans 15 amino acids. CDR1 and CDR2 from the germline V gene are DFQATT and SNEGSKA (reference sequence). This CDR3 is CSARSGGTKTGELFF. The CDR3 coding sequence is TGCAGTGCTAGATCAGGGGGTACAAAGACCGGGGAGCTGTTTTTT.

This clonotype appeared a few times. The chain recombines TRBV30 with TRBJ1-2, with 8 bases lining up with TRBD1. Germline assignment: CDR1 GTSNPN and CDR2 SVGIG (reference sequence). The CDR3 spans 14 residues. Trimming took 5 bases from V and 4 from J; bases not matched to a gene: 9. CDR3 sequence (DNA): TGTGCCTGGGAAACCGGGACAGGTGTCTATGGCTACACCTTC. It codes for CAWETGTGVYGYTF.

This clonotype appeared a few times. The rearrangement joins TRBV19 to TRBJ1-3, with TRBD1 matching 7 bases. The CDR3 runs to 14 residues. Germline trimming cut 5 bases from V and 2 bases from J; bases unmatched to any gene: 3. CDR1 and CDR2 (germline): LNHDA, SQIVND (reference sequence). The CDR3 region has the DNA TGTGCCAGTAGTCGTGACAGGGCTGGAAACACCATATATTTT. Encoded protein: CASSRDRAGNTIYF.

The chain is built from TRBV4-2 and TRBJ2-3; D not resolved. The V gene's germline CDR1 is LGHNA and CDR2 YNFKEQ. V lost 1 base to trimming and J lost 4 bases, with 6 bases between them. This CDR3 contains 13 residues. The CDR3 DNA is TGTGCCAGCAGCCAAGTTAGGGCAGATACGCAGTATTTT. Its translation is CASSQVRADTQYF.

A word on this clonotype: A much larger clone differs from this one at a single base, so this may be a read error. The J gene is TRBJ1-1, the V gene TRBV19; D is unresolved. CDR1 and CDR2 from the germline V gene are LNHDA and SQIVND (reference sequence). V was trimmed by 10 bases and J by 1 base, leaving 13 bases between them. This CDR3 contains 13 residues. CDR3 amino acids: CAITDGPNTEAFF. In DNA form, the CDR3 reads TGTGCCATTACCGATGGGCCGAACACTGAAGCTTTCTTT.

This clonotype was seen a handful of times. The V gene is TRBV7-6, the J gene TRBJ1-2; maybe TRBD1 (5 bases). Germline CDR1 is SGHVS and CDR2 is FNYEAQ. The ends were cut back, 3 bases at V and 2 bases at J, with 16 bases in the middle. The CDR3 totals 16 residues. The CDR3 sequence is CASSFYPRGANYGYTF. DNA of the CDR3: TGTGCCAGCAGCTTTTACCCGAGGGGCGCGAACTATGGCTACACCTTC.

This clonotype was counted only a few times. The chain couples TRBV29-1 to TRBJ1-2; tentatively, D is TRBD1 (6 bases). CDR1 SQVTM and CDR2 ANQGSEA come from the germline V gene. Trimming pared 3 bases from V and 1 base from J, leaving 9 bases between. This CDR3 has 13 amino acids. CDR3 coding DNA: TGCAGCGTTGAGACAGGCCGTAACTATGGCTACACCTTC. Amino acid sequence: CSVETGRNYGYTF.

This clonotype was counted between two and nine times. The chain uses TRBV29-1 and TRBJ1-1; D possibly corresponds to TRBD1 (6 bases). This CDR3 spans 16 amino acids. Germline CDR1 SQVTM, CDR2 ANQGSEA. Trimming removed 8 bases from V and 0 bases from J, with 22 bases in between. CDR3 DNA sequence: TGCAGCACATTACCACCGGACAGCACTATGAACACTGAAGCTTTCTTT. It is translated as CSTLPPDSTMNTEAFF.

This CDR3 is CASSLGETQYF. The CDR3 DNA sequence: TGTGCCAGCAGTTTAGGGGAGACCCAGTACTTC. V gene TRBV12-3 or TRBV12-4 combines with J gene TRBJ2-5; D remains unclear. There are 11 residues in the CDR3. Trimming removed 1 base at V and 5 bases at J, with 2 bases between.

The chain joins TRBV19 to TRBJ2-1, with D tentatively TRBD2 (6 bases). The CDR3 totals 14 residues. CDR1 is LNHDA, CDR2 SQIVND, per germline (reference sequence). V was clipped by 0 bases and J by 13 bases, with 16 bases between them. The DNA for the CDR3 is TGTGCCAGTAGTATAGATCAGACGAGCGGGCACCAGTTCTTC. Amino acids: CASSIDQTSGHQFF.

The chain uses TRBV6-2 or TRBV6-3 and TRBJ2-3, with 8 positions matching TRBD1. The germline gives CDR1 MNHEY, CDR2 SVGEGT. CDR3 length: 14 residues. The V and J ends lost 5 bases and 0 bases, in that order; junction bases with no gene match: 1. CDR3 nucleotide sequence: TGTGCCAGCAGTAGACAGGGGAGCACAGATACGCAGTATTTT. Its protein product is CASSRQGSTDTQYF.

This clonotype has a handful of counts. The rearrangement uses TRBV20-1 and TRBJ2-5, with 7 bases that match TRBD2. Germline CDR1 reads DFQATT; CDR2 reads SNEGSKA (reference sequence). The CDR3 runs to 16 residues. V was clipped by 0 bases and J by 7 bases; unmatched bases: 14. The CDR3 is CSARERLADPWGTQYF. The CDR3 DNA reads as TGCAGTGCTAGAGAGCGGCTAGCGGACCCCTGGGGGACCCAGTACTTC.

The chain combines TRBV30 with TRBJ1-2; D remains ambiguous. Trimming took 3 bases from V and 4 from J, leaving 12 bases between them. This CDR3 is 13 amino acids long. The germline V gene encodes CDR1 GTSNPN and CDR2 SVGIG (reference sequence). CDR3 nucleotide sequence: TGTGCCTGGAGAGGAGGACGGACCTATGGCTACACCTTC. Its protein is CAWRGGRTYGYTF.

This clonotype is termed large. The chain carries TRBV20-1 and TRBJ2-7; TRBD2 matches at 13 bases. The germline V gene encodes CDR1 DFQATT and CDR2 SNEGSKA (reference sequence). The junction had 4 bases not matched to a gene; V was cut back by 5 bases and J by 0 bases. This CDR3 contains 15 residues. DNA of the CDR3: TGCAGTGCTTATGGGACTAGCGGGGCCTCCTACGAGCAGTACTTC. This sequence encodes CSAYGTSGASYEQYF.

This clonotype was seen a few times. The J gene is TRBJ2-7, the V gene TRBV15, with D tentatively TRBD1 (6 bases). V was shortened by 1 base and J by 0 bases, with 22 bases between the two germline ends. The CDR3 is made up of 19 amino acids. The germline gives CDR1 LNHNV, CDR2 YYDKDF (reference sequence). The CDR3 spells CATSRVFQRDTFSSYEQYF. For the CDR3, the DNA is TGTGCCACCAGCAGAGTCTTTCAGAGGGACACCTTCAGCTCCTACGAGCAGTACTTC.

The rearrangement links TRBV25-1 to TRBJ1-6, with 9 bases identical to TRBD1. CDR3 length equals 16 residues. With V trimmed by 2 bases and J by 10 bases, 9 bases remained unmatched. CDR1 is MGHDK, CDR2 SYGVNS, per germline. CDR3 sequence (DNA): TGTGCCAGCAGTGAACCAGGCACAGGGGGCTACTCACCCCTCCACTTT. The encoded protein is CASSEPGTGGYSPLHF.

The chain's CDR3 is CSARDLLTSGRWNEQYF. DNA of the CDR3: TGCAGTGCTAGAGATTTACTAACTAGCGGGCGATGGAATGAGCAGTACTTC. The chain links TRBV20-1 to TRBJ2-1, with TRBD2 identical over 9 bases. The last part of the DNA fits TRBJ2-7 better; the J call may be wrong. The CDR3 covers 17 residues. Germline V gene sequence: CDR1 DFQATT, CDR2 SNEGSKA (reference sequence).

There are a few counts of this clonotype. This chain joins TRBV7-9 and TRBJ2-7; D ambiguous. V lost 4 bases to trimming and J lost 0 bases, with 4 bases between them. The CDR3 runs to 12 residues. In germline, CDR1 is SEHNR, CDR2 FQNEAQ (reference sequence). DNA of the CDR3: TGTGCCAGCAGCTGGAGCTCCTACGAGCAGTACTTC. Its translation: CASSWSSYEQYF.

The V gene is TRBV4-3, the J gene TRBJ2-3, with D uncertain. Germline values: CDR1 LGHNA, CDR2 YSLEER. The CDR3 spans 13 residues. Trimming left V 0 bases short and J 11 bases short, with 12 bases between. The CDR3 bases are TGCGCCAGCAGCCAAGACCAGACACTTTTGCAGTATTTT. It yields the protein CASSQDQTLLQYF.

By its share, this clonotype is medium-sized. The chain uses TRBV6-1 and TRBJ2-2; 13 nucleotides align to TRBD2. This CDR3 has 17 amino acids. From germline, CDR1 is MNHNS and CDR2 SASEGT. V trimming: 7 bases; J trimming: 5 bases; junction bases outside the gene matches: 10. The CDR3 sequence: CASNRLAGGKGTGELFF. The CDR3 DNA follows: TGTGCCAGCAACAGACTAGCGGGGGGAAAAGGAACCGGGGAGCTGTTTTTT.